Following are 14 T cell receptor beta chains from one sample sequenced in a study of graft-versus-host responses after intestinal transplantation. These receptors lack a known antigen. Measured with immunoSEQ multiplex PCR; TCRdb has only the in-frame clones, and not every one. The sample lists 90,000 to 95,000 clones, 80% to 95% seen once, with around 5.8% in the top ten. Sequencing was performed on unstimulated CD8+ T cells sorted from spleen or lymph node cells, taken before intestinal transplant. These receptors were taken from a human donor who received an intestinal transplant.

This chain links TRBV6-1 with TRBJ1-1; D ambiguous. Trimming removed 5 bases at V and 5 bases at J, with 12 bases between. The CDR3 contains 13 residues. Looked up from germline, CDR1 is MNHNS and CDR2 is SASEGT. The CDR3 coding sequence is TGTGCCAGCAGTTTTGAGGGAGGTACTGAAGCTTTCTTT. This translates into CASSFEGGTEAFF.

The rearrangement links TRBV7-3 to TRBJ2-5; D unresolved. V was pared by 0 bases and J by 5 bases, with 10 bases between. Looked up from germline, CDR1 is SGHTA and CDR2 is FQGTGA. The CDR3 is 14 residues long. In DNA form, the CDR3 reads TGTGCCAGCAGCTTAACGGGCAACAAGGAGACCCAGTACTTC. Its protein product is CASSLTGNKETQYF.

This clone showed up just once. V is TRBV14 and J is TRBJ1-5, with 9 bases matching TRBD1. V lost 3 bases, J lost 0 bases, and 6 bases stayed unmatched. Per germline, CDR1 SGHDN and CDR2 FVKESK. CDR3 length equals 17 residues. In DNA form, the CDR3 reads TGTGCCAGCAGCCAGACCCGGGACAGGGCTAGCAATCAGCCCCAGCATTTT. Its protein product is CASSQTRDRASNQPQHF.

The V and J genes are TRBV7-3 and TRBJ2-7; D could derive from TRBD1 or TRBD2 (5 bases each). This CDR3 comprises 15 residues. Germline CDR1 reads SGHTA; CDR2 reads FQGTGA. The V gene lost 4 bases and the J gene lost 0 bases, with 13 bases spanning the gap. The chain's CDR3 is CASSSPGTGSYEQYF. For the CDR3, the DNA is TGTGCCAGCAGCTCCCCGGGGACGGGCTCCTACGAGCAGTACTTC.

The rearrangement joins TRBV11-2 to TRBJ2-7; tentative D call: TRBD2 (5 bases). CDR3 length: 14 residues. Trimming left V 5 bases short and J 5 bases short, with 16 bases between. Germline lookup yields CDR1 SGHAT and CDR2 FQNNGV. CDR3 loop: CASSLQNTGNEQYF. For the CDR3, the DNA is TGTGCCAGCAGCCTCCAAAATACGGGGAACGAGCAGTACTTC.

This clone was picked up a small number of times. V gene TRBV11-2 combines with J gene TRBJ2-5; the match to TRBD1 covers 7 bases. The CDR3 length is 14 residues. The germline CDR1 and CDR2 sequences are SGHAT and FQNNGV. Trimming cost V 5 bases and J 1 base; bases outside gene matches: 4. The CDR3: CASSQGGSQETQYF. The CDR3 DNA sequence: TGTGCCAGCAGCCAAGGGGGCAGCCAAGAGACCCAGTACTTC.

The chain carries TRBV19 and TRBJ2-1; D may be TRBD1 (6 bases). This CDR3 is 12 amino acids long. Per the germline V gene, CDR1 is LNHDA and CDR2 is SQIVND (reference sequence). The V and J ends lost 3 bases and 14 bases respectively, with 14 bases between them. In nucleotides, the CDR3 is TGTGCCAGTAGTATTGGGAACAGGGACAAGTTCTTC. This encodes CASSIGNRDKFF. Based on the CDR3 plus reference TRBV19 and TRBJ2-1, the full variable domain is DGGITQSPKYLFRKEGQNVTLSCEQNLNHDAMYWYRQDPGQGLRLIYYSQIVNDFQKGDIAEGYSVSREKKESFPLTVTSAQKNPTAFYLCASSIGNRDKFFGPGTRLTVL.

CDR3 sequence reads: CASSQFTGAGELFF. In DNA form, the CDR3 reads TGTGCCAGCAGTCAATTTACAGGGGCCGGGGAGCTGTTTTTT. This chain joins TRBV27 and TRBJ2-2; 7 nucleotides match TRBD1. Germline V gives CDR1 MNHEY, CDR2 SMNVEV (reference sequence). V lost 5 bases, J lost 6 bases, and 6 bases stayed unmatched. The CDR3 spans 14 residues.

The chain carries TRBV4-1 and TRBJ1-4; no clear D gene. V shed 1 base and J shed 6 bases, with 6 bases lying between them. This CDR3 spans 13 amino acids. Germline CDR1 MGHRA, CDR2 YSYEKL. The chain's CDR3 is CASSQVLDEKLFF. Written as DNA, the CDR3 is TGCGCCAGCAGCCAAGTTCTGGATGAAAAACTGTTTTTT.

This chain uses TRBV14 with TRBJ1-3; D ambiguous. V was trimmed by 1 base and J by 8 bases, leaving 6 bases between them. The CDR3 spans 12 residues. CDR1 SGHDN and CDR2 FVKESK come from the germline V gene. The CDR3 is CASSQASYTIYF. In DNA form, the CDR3 reads TGTGCCAGCAGCCAAGCGTCCTACACCATATATTTT. The entire variable domain, with the rest obtained from reference TRBV14 and TRBJ1-3, is as follows: EAGVTQFPSHSVIEKGQTVTLRCDPISGHDNLYWYRRVMGKEIKFLLHFVKESKQDESGMPNNRFLAERTGGTYSTLKVQPAELEDSGVYFCASSQASYTIYFGEGSWLTVV.

The rearrangement uses TRBV13 and TRBJ2-3; 14 bases map to TRBD2. The CDR3 length is 15 residues. The germline V gene has CDR1 PRHDT and CDR2 FYEKMQ (reference sequence). After removal of 4 bases from V and 14 bases from J, the junction contained 11 bases not matched to a gene. The CDR3 spells CASSSRTSGRKDTYF. Written as DNA, the CDR3 is TGTGCCAGCAGCTCCCGGACTAGCGGGAGGAAGGACACGTATTTT.

The chain combines TRBV19 with TRBJ2-7, with a possible D match to TRBD1 (6 bases). V was shortened by 7 bases and J by 6 bases, with 22 bases between the two germline ends. CDR1 and CDR2 (germline): LNHDA, SQIVND (reference sequence). The CDR3 has 15 amino acids. CDR3 in amino acids: CASTATGHSLTEQYF. CDR3 bases: TGTGCCAGTACGGCGACGGGACACTCCCTTACCGAGCAGTACTTC.

The chain employs TRBV27 and TRBJ2-2, with 13 bases matching TRBD2. V gave up 8 bases and J gave up 6 bases; unmatched junction bases: 15. The CDR3 is 18 amino acids. The V gene's germline CDR1 is MNHEY and CDR2 SMNVEV (reference sequence). CDR3 bases: TGTGCCAGCTCGCCTACCCTCGGACTAGCGGGAGTAGCCGGGGAGCTGTTTTTT. It is translated as CASSPTLGLAGVAGELFF.

The chain has TRBV5-1 and TRBJ2-1; D call uncertain. Germline V gives CDR1 SGHRS, CDR2 YFSETQ. V was trimmed by 0 bases and J by 3 bases, leaving 1 base between them. This CDR3 has 12 amino acids. CDR3 in amino acids: CASSLDYNEQFF. The CDR3 DNA reads as TGCGCCAGCAGCTTGGACTACAATGAGCAGTTCTTC.